Given below is one T cell receptor (beta chain) in context. The antigen is undetermined. This entry belongs to a study of cytomegalovirus exposure and HLA in healthy donors. Whole-study findings and limits: Later, an analysis showed that TCR beta chains associated with HLA were more clonally expanded than others that were equally common. In an earlier analysis, productive rearrangement rates for most beta V segments clustered near 90% or 30%.

PCR amplification relied on 60 Vbeta primers (plus 13 Jbeta primers). Assay: immunoSEQ multiplex PCR; the TCRdb copy retains only in-frame clones and omits some. The sample records 150,000 or so clones, roughly 85% being singletons. This CDR3 region has 14 residues. Trimming took off 0 bases at V and 2 bases at J, with 8 bases between the two ends. Germline V gene lookup returns CDR1 SGDLS and CDR2 YYNGEE. The rearrangement joins TRBV9 to TRBJ2-5; no definite D call. The sample was PBMCs. The origin of this receptor is a man aged 18 to 29 in good health and CMV-seropositive. The CDR3 coding sequence is TGTGCCAGCAGCGTAGGAGGAGAGCAAGAGACCCAGTACTTC. Translating gives CASSVGGEQETQYF.